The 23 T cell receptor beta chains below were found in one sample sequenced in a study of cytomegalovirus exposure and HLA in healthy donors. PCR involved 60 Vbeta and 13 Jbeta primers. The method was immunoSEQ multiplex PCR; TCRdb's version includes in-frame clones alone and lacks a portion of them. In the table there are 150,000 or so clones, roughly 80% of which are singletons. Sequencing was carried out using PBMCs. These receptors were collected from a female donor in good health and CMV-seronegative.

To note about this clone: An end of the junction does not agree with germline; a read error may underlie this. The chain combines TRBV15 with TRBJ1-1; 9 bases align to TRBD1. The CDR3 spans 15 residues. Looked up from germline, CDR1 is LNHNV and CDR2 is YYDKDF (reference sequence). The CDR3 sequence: CATSGDRGVWTEAFF. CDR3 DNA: TGTGCCACCAGCGGAGACAGGGGGGTGTGGACTGAAGCTTTCTTT.

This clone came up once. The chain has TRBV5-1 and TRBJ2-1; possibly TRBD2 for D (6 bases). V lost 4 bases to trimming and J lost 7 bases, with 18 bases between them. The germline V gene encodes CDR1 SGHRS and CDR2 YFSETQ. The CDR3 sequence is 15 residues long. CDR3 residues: CASSQGETLANEQFF. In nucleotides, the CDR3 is TGCGCCAGCAGCCAAGGGGAGACCCTAGCGAATGAGCAGTTCTTC.

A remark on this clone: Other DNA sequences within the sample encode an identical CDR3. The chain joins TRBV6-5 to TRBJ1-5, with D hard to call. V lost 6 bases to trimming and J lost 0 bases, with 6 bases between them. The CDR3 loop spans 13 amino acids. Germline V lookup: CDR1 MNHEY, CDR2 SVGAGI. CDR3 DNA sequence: TGTGCCAGCAGGCGTTATAGCAATCAGCCCCAGCATTTT. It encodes CASRRYSNQPQHF.

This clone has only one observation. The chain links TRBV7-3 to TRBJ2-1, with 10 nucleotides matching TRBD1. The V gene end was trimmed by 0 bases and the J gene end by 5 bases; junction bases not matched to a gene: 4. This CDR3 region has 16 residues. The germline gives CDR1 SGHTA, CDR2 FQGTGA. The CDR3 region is CASSLTTGGGNNEQFF. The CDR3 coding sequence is TGTGCCAGCAGCTTAACGACAGGGGGCGGGAACAATGAGCAGTTCTTC.

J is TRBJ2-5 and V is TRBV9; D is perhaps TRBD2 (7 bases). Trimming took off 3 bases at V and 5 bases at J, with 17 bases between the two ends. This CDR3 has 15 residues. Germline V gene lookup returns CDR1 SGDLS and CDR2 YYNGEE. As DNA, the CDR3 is TGTGCCAGCAGCGAAGGGGGGGGCCCAGAGGAGACCCAGTACTTC. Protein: CASSEGGGPEETQYF.

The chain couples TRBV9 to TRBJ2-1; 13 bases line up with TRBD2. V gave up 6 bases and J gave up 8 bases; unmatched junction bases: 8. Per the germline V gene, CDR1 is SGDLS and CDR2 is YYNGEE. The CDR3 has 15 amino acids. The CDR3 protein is CASNQLAGGFDEQFF. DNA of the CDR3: TGTGCCAGCAACCAACTAGCGGGAGGGTTCGATGAGCAGTTCTTC.

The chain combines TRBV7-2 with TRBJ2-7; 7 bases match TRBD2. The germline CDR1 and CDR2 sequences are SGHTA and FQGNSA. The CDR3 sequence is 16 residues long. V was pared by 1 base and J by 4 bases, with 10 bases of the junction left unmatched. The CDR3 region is CASSLGFRTSLYEQYF. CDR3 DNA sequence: TGTGCCAGCAGCTTAGGGTTCAGGACTAGTCTATACGAGCAGTACTTC. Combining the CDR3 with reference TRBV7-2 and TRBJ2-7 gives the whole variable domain GAGVSQSPSNKVTEKGKDVELRCDPISGHTALYWYRQSLGQGLEFLIYFQGNSAPDKSGLPSDRFSAERTGGSVSTLTIQRTQQEDSAVYLCASSLGFRTSLYEQYFGPGTRLTVT.

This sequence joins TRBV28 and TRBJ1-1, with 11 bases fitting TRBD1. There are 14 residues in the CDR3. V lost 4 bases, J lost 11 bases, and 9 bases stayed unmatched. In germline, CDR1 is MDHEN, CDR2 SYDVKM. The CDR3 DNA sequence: TGTGCCAGCAGTTGGGGGACAGGGGGACTTGACGCTTTCTTT. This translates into CASSWGTGGLDAFF.

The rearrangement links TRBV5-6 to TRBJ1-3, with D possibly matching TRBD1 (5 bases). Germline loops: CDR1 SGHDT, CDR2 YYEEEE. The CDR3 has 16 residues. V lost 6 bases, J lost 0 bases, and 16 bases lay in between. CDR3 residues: CASTLDRRISGNTIYF. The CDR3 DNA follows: TGTGCCAGCACCCTCGACAGACGAATCTCTGGAAACACCATATATTTT.

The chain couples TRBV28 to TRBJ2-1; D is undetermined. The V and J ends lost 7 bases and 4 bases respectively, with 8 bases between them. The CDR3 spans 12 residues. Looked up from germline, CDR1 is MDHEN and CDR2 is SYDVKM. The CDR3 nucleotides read TGTGCCAGCACCTTAGATTACAATGAGCAGTTCTTC. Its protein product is CASTLDYNEQFF.

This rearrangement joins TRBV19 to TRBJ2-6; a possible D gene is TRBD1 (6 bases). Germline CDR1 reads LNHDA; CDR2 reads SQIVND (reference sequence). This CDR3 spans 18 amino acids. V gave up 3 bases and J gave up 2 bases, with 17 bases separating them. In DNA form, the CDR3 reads TGTGCCAGTAGTATCCAACTTTCGTCAGGGGCTGGGGCCAACGTCCTGACTTTC. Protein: CASSIQLSSGAGANVLTF.

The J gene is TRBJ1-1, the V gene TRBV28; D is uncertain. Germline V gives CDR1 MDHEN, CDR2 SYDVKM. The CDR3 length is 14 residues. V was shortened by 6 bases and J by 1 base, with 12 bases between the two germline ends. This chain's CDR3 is CASSSSAGNTEAFF. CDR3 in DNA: TGTGCCAGCAGCTCCTCGGCAGGGAACACTGAAGCTTTCTTT.

The CDR3 reads CASSLILGGRDYGYTF. CDR3 nucleotides: TGTGCCAGCAGCTTAATTCTGGGCGGCAGGGACTATGGCTACACCTTC. The V gene is TRBV7-3, the J gene TRBJ1-2, with TRBD1 as a possible D gene (5 bases). The CDR3 covers 16 residues. Germline V gene sequence: CDR1 SGHTA, CDR2 FQGTGA. Trimming removed 1 base at V and 3 bases at J, with 15 bases between.

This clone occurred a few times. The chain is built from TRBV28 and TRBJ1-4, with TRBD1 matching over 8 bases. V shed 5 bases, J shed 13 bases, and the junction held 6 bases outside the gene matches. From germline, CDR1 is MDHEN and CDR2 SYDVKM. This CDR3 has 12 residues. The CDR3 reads CASSTGGKGLFF. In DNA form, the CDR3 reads TGTGCCAGCAGTACAGGGGGAAAAGGACTGTTTTTT.

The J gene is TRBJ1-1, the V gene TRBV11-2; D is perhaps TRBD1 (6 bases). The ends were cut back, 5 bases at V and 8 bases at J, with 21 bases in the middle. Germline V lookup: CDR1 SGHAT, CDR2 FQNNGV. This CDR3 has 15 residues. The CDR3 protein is CASSPGTRETGEAFF. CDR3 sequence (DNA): TGTGCCAGCAGCCCTGGGACAAGAGAAACGGGCGAAGCTTTCTTT.

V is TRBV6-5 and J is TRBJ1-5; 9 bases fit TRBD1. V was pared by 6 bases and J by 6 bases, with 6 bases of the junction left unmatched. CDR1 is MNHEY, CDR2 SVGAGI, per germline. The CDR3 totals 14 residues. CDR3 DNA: TGTGCCAGCAGCCAAGGACAGGGGCCTCAGCCCCAGCATTTT. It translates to CASSQGQGPQPQHF.

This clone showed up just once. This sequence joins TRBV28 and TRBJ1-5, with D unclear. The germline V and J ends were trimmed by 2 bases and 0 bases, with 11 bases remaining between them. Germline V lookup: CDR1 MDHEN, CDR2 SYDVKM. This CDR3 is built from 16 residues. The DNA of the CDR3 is TGTGCCAGCAGTTTAAAGGAGGGATATAGCAATCAGCCCCAGCATTTT. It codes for CASSLKEGYSNQPQHF.

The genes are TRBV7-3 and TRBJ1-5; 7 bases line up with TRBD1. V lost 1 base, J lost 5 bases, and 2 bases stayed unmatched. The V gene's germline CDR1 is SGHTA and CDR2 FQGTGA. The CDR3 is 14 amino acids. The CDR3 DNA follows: TGTGCCAGCAGCTTAAAAGGGGGCCATCAGCCCCAGCATTTT. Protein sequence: CASSLKGGHQPQHF.

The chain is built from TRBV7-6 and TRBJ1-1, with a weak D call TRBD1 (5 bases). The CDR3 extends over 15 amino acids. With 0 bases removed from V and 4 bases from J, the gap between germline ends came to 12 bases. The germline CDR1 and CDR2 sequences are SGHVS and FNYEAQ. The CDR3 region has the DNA TGTGCCAGCAGCTTAGCGCTTGCGGGGGGCACTGAAGCTTTCTTT. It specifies CASSLALAGGTEAFF.

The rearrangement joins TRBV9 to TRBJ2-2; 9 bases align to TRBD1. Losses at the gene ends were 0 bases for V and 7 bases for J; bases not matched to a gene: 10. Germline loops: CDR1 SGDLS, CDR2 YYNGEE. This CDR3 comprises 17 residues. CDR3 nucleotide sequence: TGTGCCAGCAGCGTAGCGAGACAGGGGGGGTCCGGCGGGGAGCTGTTTTTT. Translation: CASSVARQGGSGGELFF.

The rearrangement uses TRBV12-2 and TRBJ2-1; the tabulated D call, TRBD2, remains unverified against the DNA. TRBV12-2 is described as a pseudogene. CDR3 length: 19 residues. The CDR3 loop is CASRLDGRLAGPFYNEQFF. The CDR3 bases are TGTGCAAGTCGCTTAGATGGGAGACTAGCGGGGCCCTTCTACAATGAGCAGTTCTTC.

CDR3 protein: CASSLVSGKGGYTF. The CDR3 nucleotides are TGTGCCAGCAGCTTAGTTTCAGGGAAGGGTGGCTACACCTTC. The chain employs TRBV13 and TRBJ1-2, with D possibly being TRBD1 (5 bases). Germline V gene sequence: CDR1 PRHDT, CDR2 FYEKMQ (reference sequence). The CDR3 has 14 residues. V was clipped by 1 base and J by 7 bases, with 13 bases between them.

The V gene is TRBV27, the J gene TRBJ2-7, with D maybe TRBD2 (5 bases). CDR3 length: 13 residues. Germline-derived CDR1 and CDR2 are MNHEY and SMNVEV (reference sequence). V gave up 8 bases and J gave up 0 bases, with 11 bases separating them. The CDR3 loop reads CASRGKHSYEQYF. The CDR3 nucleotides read TGTGCCAGCCGGGGAAAGCACTCCTACGAGCAGTACTTC.